This is a list of T cell receptor beta chains from one sample in a study of control samples from healthy donors and cancer patients. Profiled with immunoSEQ multiplex PCR; TCRdb holds only in-frame clones, not every one. Altogether 200,000 or so clones are present, about 90% being singletons, with the ten largest covering 1.8%. The sequencing input was blood. All receptors come from a man aged 25 to 40 in good health. Each CDR3 is given with its conserved first and last residue. The order of the fields is V gene, clone size, J gene, D gene, CDR3 DNA, CDR3 protein. The D gene is left open where the match is weak. Only some rows state a clone size, as once, few, many or a class for expanded clones.

v_gene: TRBV2; abundance: once; j_gene: TRBJ1-5; d_gene: TRBD1; CDR3nt: TGTGCCAGCAGCCGGGACAGTAGGAGGAGTGGCAATCAGCCCCAGCATTTT; CDR3aa: CASSRDSRRSGNQPQHF
v_gene: TRBV7-3; abundance: .; j_gene: TRBJ2-2; d_gene: TRBD2; CDR3nt: TGTGCCAGCAGCCCCTGGGGCGGGGGGACTACCGGGGAGCTGTTTTTT; CDR3aa: CASSPWGGGTTGELFF
v_gene: TRBV7-9; abundance: once; j_gene: TRBJ2-7; d_gene: .; CDR3nt: TGTGCCAGCAGCTTACCAGGATACGAGCAGTACTTC; CDR3aa: CASSLPGYEQYF
v_gene: TRBV5-8; abundance: .; j_gene: TRBJ2-7; d_gene: .; CDR3nt: TGTGCCAGCAGCTTGGAGACCTACGAGCAGTACTTC; CDR3aa: CASSLETYEQYF
v_gene: TRBV3-1/TRBV3-2; abundance: .; j_gene: TRBJ1-1; d_gene: .; CDR3nt: TGTGCCAGCAGCCAAACAGGGCGCTCGAACACTGAAGCTTTCTTT; CDR3aa: CASSQTGRSNTEAFF
v_gene: TRBV3-1/TRBV3-2; abundance: .; j_gene: TRBJ2-7; d_gene: .; CDR3nt: TGTGCCAGCAGTGTCCAAGGGAAAGAATACGAGCAGTACTTC; CDR3aa: CASSVQGKEYEQYF
v_gene: TRBV6-1; abundance: .; j_gene: TRBJ1-6; d_gene: .; CDR3nt: TGTGCCAGCAGTGGTCTGGGGGCGTCCGACTCCTATAATTCACCCCTCCACTTT; CDR3aa: CASSGLGASDSYNSPLHF
v_gene: TRBV7-8; abundance: .; j_gene: TRBJ1-3; d_gene: .; CDR3nt: TGTGCCAGCAGCTTAGGAATATCTGGAAACACCATATATTTT; CDR3aa: CASSLGISGNTIYF
v_gene: TRBV5-6; abundance: .; j_gene: TRBJ1-1; d_gene: .; CDR3nt: TGTGCCAGCAGCTTTGCAACAGGGAAGACTGAAGCTTTCTTT; CDR3aa: CASSFATGKTEAFF
v_gene: TRBV6-5; abundance: .; j_gene: TRBJ2-1; d_gene: TRBD2; CDR3nt: TGTGCCAGCAGCTTTAGCGGGGGGGCTAGCAATGAGCAGTTCTTC; CDR3aa: CASSFSGGASNEQFF
v_gene: TRBV24-1; abundance: .; j_gene: TRBJ2-2; d_gene: .; CDR3nt: TGTGCCTCCCAGGGGAACACCGGGGAGCTGTTTTTT; CDR3aa: CASQGNTGELFF
v_gene: TRBV7-2; abundance: .; j_gene: TRBJ1-1; d_gene: .; CDR3nt: TGTGCCAGCAGCTTAGATCAGAACACTGAAGCTTTCTTT; CDR3aa: CASSLDQNTEAFF
v_gene: TRBV28; abundance: .; j_gene: TRBJ1-2; d_gene: TRBD1; CDR3nt: TGTGCCAGCAGTGACGGACAGGGGAATTATGGCTACACCTTC; CDR3aa: CASSDGQGNYGYTF
v_gene: TRBV4-2; abundance: once; j_gene: TRBJ1-2; d_gene: TRBD1; CDR3nt: TGTGCCAGCAGCCCCCAACAAGGGGGACAGGGGATTTATGGCTACACCTTC; CDR3aa: CASSPQQGGQGIYGYTF
v_gene: TRBV27; abundance: .; j_gene: TRBJ2-1; d_gene: .; CDR3nt: TGTGCCAGCAGTTTATCTTTCCGGGCCTTCTATGAGCAGTTCTTC; CDR3aa: CASSLSFRAFYEQFF
v_gene: TRBV11-2; abundance: .; j_gene: TRBJ1-4; d_gene: .; CDR3nt: TGTGCCAGCAGCTTAGATGGGCAGCTCTATAATGAAAAACTGTTTTTT; CDR3aa: CASSLDGQLYNEKLFF
v_gene: TRBV5-4; abundance: once; j_gene: TRBJ1-1; d_gene: .; CDR3nt: TGTGCCAGCAGCTTAGGCATGAACACTGAAGCTTTCTTT; CDR3aa: CASSLGMNTEAFF
v_gene: TRBV10-2; abundance: .; j_gene: TRBJ1-2; d_gene: .; CDR3nt: TGCGCCAGCAGTATCACGGGGACACGGATCTATGGCTACACCTTC; CDR3aa: CASSITGTRIYGYTF
v_gene: TRBV3-1/TRBV3-2; abundance: .; j_gene: TRBJ1-3; d_gene: .; CDR3nt: TGTGCCAGCAGCCCCGGTGGTGGCAGACGATCTGGAAACACCATATATTTT; CDR3aa: CASSPGGGRRSGNTIYF
v_gene: TRBV30; abundance: .; j_gene: TRBJ1-2; d_gene: .; CDR3nt: TGTGCCCGTAGGACCACTTATGGCTACACCTTC; CDR3aa: CARRTTYGYTF
v_gene: TRBV5-1; abundance: .; j_gene: TRBJ1-1; d_gene: .; CDR3nt: TGCGCCAGCAGCTTGGACGGGAGAGGCACTGAAGCTTTCTTT; CDR3aa: CASSLDGRGTEAFF
v_gene: TRBV7-2; abundance: .; j_gene: TRBJ2-1; d_gene: TRBD2; CDR3nt: TGTGCCAGCAGCTTAGTGACCCTAGCGGGGGGCCCATACAATGAGCAGTTCTTC; CDR3aa: CASSLVTLAGGPYNEQFF
v_gene: TRBV5-6; abundance: .; j_gene: TRBJ1-2; d_gene: .; CDR3nt: TGTGCCAGCAGCTTGAGCTATGGCTACACCTTC; CDR3aa: CASSLSYGYTF
v_gene: TRBV2; abundance: .; j_gene: TRBJ2-7; d_gene: .; CDR3nt: TGTGCCAGCCGGGGGACCCTATCCTACGAGCAGTACTTC; CDR3aa: CASRGTLSYEQYF
v_gene: TRBV5-6; abundance: once; j_gene: TRBJ1-2; d_gene: .; CDR3nt: TGTGCCAGCAGCTTGGTAGGGAGCACGGGCTACACCTTC; CDR3aa: CASSLVGSTGYTF
v_gene: TRBV30; abundance: .; j_gene: TRBJ1-5; d_gene: TRBD1; CDR3nt: TGTGCCTGGAGCGGGACAGGGGATCAGCCCCAGCATTTT; CDR3aa: CAWSGTGDQPQHF
v_gene: TRBV29-1; abundance: .; j_gene: TRBJ2-3; d_gene: .; CDR3nt: TGCAGCGTTGCGAGCACAGATACGCAGTATTTT; CDR3aa: CSVASTDTQYF
v_gene: TRBV19; abundance: .; j_gene: TRBJ1-6; d_gene: .; CDR3nt: TGTGCCAGTAGTCTGCGGGCATGGGGTAGCTCCTATAATTCACCCCTCCACTTT; CDR3aa: CASSLRAWGSSYNSPLHF
v_gene: TRBV4-1; abundance: .; j_gene: TRBJ1-1; d_gene: TRBD1; CDR3nt: TGCGCCAGCAGCCAAAGGGACAGACAGAACACTGAAGCTTTCTTT; CDR3aa: CASSQRDRQNTEAFF
v_gene: TRBV29-1; abundance: .; j_gene: TRBJ2-2; d_gene: .; CDR3nt: TGCAGCGTTGAAGTAGGCCCCGGGGAGCTGTTTTTT; CDR3aa: CSVEVGPGELFF
v_gene: TRBV2; abundance: .; j_gene: TRBJ2-7; d_gene: TRBD1; CDR3nt: TGTGCCAGCAACCCGCACCGACAGGGCTACGAGCAGTACTTC; CDR3aa: CASNPHRQGYEQYF
v_gene: TRBV5-1; abundance: .; j_gene: TRBJ2-7; d_gene: TRBD2; CDR3nt: TGCGCCAGCAGCGCCCGACTAGCGGGGGGGACCTACGAGCAGTACTTC; CDR3aa: CASSARLAGGTYEQYF
v_gene: TRBV6-1; abundance: .; j_gene: TRBJ1-1; d_gene: TRBD1; CDR3nt: TGTGCCAGCAGTGACCCGGGACAGGGTGTAAACACTGAAGCTTTCTTT; CDR3aa: CASSDPGQGVNTEAFF
v_gene: TRBV7-2; abundance: .; j_gene: TRBJ1-1; d_gene: TRBD1; CDR3nt: TGTGCCAGCAGCTTAGAGACAGGGTGGAACACTGAAGCTTTCTTT; CDR3aa: CASSLETGWNTEAFF
v_gene: TRBV27; abundance: .; j_gene: TRBJ1-6; d_gene: TRBD1; CDR3nt: TGTGCCAGCAGTTTAGGGGACAGGGATAATTCACCCCTCCACTTT; CDR3aa: CASSLGDRDNSPLHF
v_gene: TRBV6-5; abundance: .; j_gene: TRBJ1-6; d_gene: .; CDR3nt: TGTGCCAGCAGGAATACCGGATCGAATTCACCCCTCCACTTT; CDR3aa: CASRNTGSNSPLHF
v_gene: TRBV19; abundance: .; j_gene: TRBJ2-7; d_gene: .; CDR3nt: TGTGCCTGTACAGCCGGGACGGGCTCCTACGAGCAGTACTTC; CDR3aa: CACTAGTGSYEQYF
v_gene: TRBV23-1; abundance: .; j_gene: TRBJ2-6; d_gene: .; CDR3nt: TGCGCCCGCCGTCGACCCGATACCATACACCACACACACTCTGGGGCCAACGTCCTGACTTTC; CDR3aa: CARRRPDTIHHTHSGANVLTF
v_gene: TRBV5-1; abundance: .; j_gene: TRBJ2-7; d_gene: .; CDR3nt: TGCGCCAGCTATGACGGGGGGCGGGAGCAGTACTTC; CDR3aa: CASYDGGREQYF
v_gene: TRBV7-2; abundance: few; j_gene: TRBJ2-3; d_gene: TRBD1; CDR3nt: TGTGCCAGCAGCTCCCGGGACAGAGATACGCAGTATTTT; CDR3aa: CASSSRDRDTQYF
v_gene: TRBV6-4; abundance: .; j_gene: TRBJ2-2; d_gene: .; CDR3nt: TGTGCCAGCAGTGACTCTTTTGACACCGGGGAGCTGTTTTTT; CDR3aa: CASSDSFDTGELFF
v_gene: TRBV11-2; abundance: .; j_gene: TRBJ1-4; d_gene: .; CDR3nt: TGTGCCAGCAGTCGCCAGGGGACGCAAAATGAAAAACTGTTTTTT; CDR3aa: CASSRQGTQNEKLFF
v_gene: TRBV29-1; abundance: .; j_gene: TRBJ1-2; d_gene: .; CDR3nt: TGCAGCGTTGATCGGCAGGGCGACAGTGGCTACACCTTC; CDR3aa: CSVDRQGDSGYTF
v_gene: TRBV7-9; abundance: .; j_gene: TRBJ2-2; d_gene: .; CDR3nt: TGTGCCAGCAGCCCCCGCAGGGGCCCCGCCGGGGAGCTGTTTTTT; CDR3aa: CASSPRRGPAGELFF
v_gene: TRBV5-1; abundance: .; j_gene: TRBJ1-1; d_gene: .; CDR3nt: TGCGCCAGCAGCTTGGAGGGAATCGCTGAAGCTTTCTTT; CDR3aa: CASSLEGIAEAFF
v_gene: TRBV11-2; abundance: .; j_gene: TRBJ2-7; d_gene: .; CDR3nt: TGTGCCAGCAGCTTATTTATCAGGGGCGCATGGGACGAGCAGTACTTC; CDR3aa: CASSLFIRGAWDEQYF
v_gene: TRBV27; abundance: .; j_gene: TRBJ1-4; d_gene: .; CDR3nt: TGTGCCAGCAGTACATATTTCCAGGAGACAGGTCGTAATGAAAAACTGTTTTTT; CDR3aa: CASSTYFQETGRNEKLFF